This is a list of T cell receptor beta chains from one sample in a study of CD8 T cells in ankylosing spondylitis. TCRdb reprocessed the 5' RACE reads via MiXCR and lists one record per CDR3 protein. The sample has 240,000 or so distinct CDR3 sequences, less than 10% seen once. Sequences were obtained from blood, either unsorted or a sorted T cell fraction (not recorded which). These receptors originate from a male donor with ankylosing spondylitis or in good health (not recorded which). CDR3s include the opening cysteine and the closing phenylalanine or tryptophan. The D gene is left open where the match is weak. Clone size appears in some rows only: once, few, many, or a class for an expanded clone.

size: NA; V: TRBV19; D: NA; J: TRBJ1-2; CDR3: CASSNNNSPGYTF; DNA: TGTGCCAGTAGTAATAATAACTCGCCTGGCTACACCTTC
size: many; V: TRBV7-2; D: NA; J: TRBJ2-5; CDR3: CASSLGIRTPQETQYF; DNA: TGTGCCAGCAGCTTAGGGATAAGGACTCCTCAAGAGACCCAGTACTTC
size: many; V: TRBV5-6; D: NA; J: TRBJ1-2; CDR3: CASSLWFGQGGYTF; DNA: TGTGCCAGCAGCTTGTGGTTCGGCCAGGGGGGCTACACCTTC
size: many; V: TRBV20-1; D: NA; J: TRBJ1-1; CDR3: CSASQAFF; DNA: TGCAGTGCTAGTCAAGCTTTCTTT
size: many; V: TRBV19; D: TRBD2; J: TRBJ2-7; CDR3: CASSGGSGSYEQYF; DNA: TGTGCCAGTAGTGGAGGTAGCGGGAGTTACGAGCAGTACTTC
size: few; V: TRBV30; D: NA; J: TRBJ1-2; CDR3: CAWSVALLYGYTF; DNA: TGTGCCTGGAGTGTAGCCCTCTTATATGGCTACACCTTC
size: many; V: TRBV29-1; D: TRBD1; J: TRBJ1-4; CDR3: CSVEGADRGREKLFF; DNA: TGCAGCGTCGAAGGTGCGGACAGGGGCAGGGAAAAACTGTTTTTT
size: many; V: TRBV5-1; D: TRBD1; J: TRBJ1-1; CDR3: CASSLYTGGETEAFF; DNA: TGCGCCAGCAGCTTATACACAGGGGGGGAAACTGAAGCTTTCTTT
size: many; V: TRBV12-3/TRBV12-4; D: TRBD1; J: TRBJ1-5; CDR3: CASSSDRGYQPQHF; DNA: TGTGCCAGCAGTTCGGACAGGGGGTATCAGCCCCAGCATTTT
size: many; V: TRBV12-3/TRBV12-4; D: NA; J: TRBJ2-2; CDR3: CASSWDTLRTGELFF; DNA: TGTGCCAGCAGCTGGGACACTCTTCGCACCGGGGAGCTGTTTTTT
size: many; V: TRBV5-4; D: TRBD1; J: TRBJ2-7; CDR3: CASSLEPGTGTYEQYF; DNA: TGTGCCAGCAGCTTGGAACCCGGGACAGGTACCTACGAGCAGTACTTC
size: few; V: TRBV7-9; D: NA; J: TRBJ2-1; CDR3: CASSLAGPRADEQFF; DNA: TGTGCCAGCAGCTTAGCGGGTCCCAGGGCCGATGAGCAGTTCTTC
size: many; V: TRBV5-1; D: NA; J: TRBJ1-5; CDR3: CASSFSPEQPQHF; DNA: TGCGCCAGCAGCTTCAGCCCGGAGCAGCCCCAGCATTTT
size: many; V: TRBV12-3/TRBV12-4; D: NA; J: TRBJ1-1; CDR3: CASSLAGGVNTEAFF; DNA: TGTGCCAGCAGTTTAGCTGGGGGGGTGAACACTGAAGCTTTCTTT
size: many; V: TRBV9; D: NA; J: TRBJ2-1; CDR3: CASSPTQGSSYNEQFF; DNA: TGTGCCAGCAGCCCAACGCAGGGGAGCTCCTACAATGAGCAGTTCTTC
size: many; V: TRBV6-1; D: NA; J: TRBJ2-4; CDR3: CASSRQLPVAKNIQYF; DNA: TGTGCCAGCAGCCGACAGCTTCCCGTAGCCAAAAACATTCAGTACTTC
size: many; V: TRBV12-3/TRBV12-4; D: NA; J: TRBJ1-6; CDR3: CASSKGGDNSPLHF; DNA: TGTGCCAGCAGCAAGGGAGGGGATAATTCACCCCTCCACTTT
size: NA; V: TRBV6-2/TRBV6-3; D: NA; J: TRBJ1-1; CDR3: CASSYSPGYGGTEAFF; DNA: TGTGCCAGCAGTTACTCCCCAGGTTACGGCGGTACTGAAGCTTTCTTT
size: NA; V: TRBV7-2; D: NA; J: TRBJ2-3; CDR3: CASAGLTDTQYF; DNA: TGTGCCAGCGCAGGGTTAACAGATACGCAGTATTTT
size: many; V: TRBV7-2; D: NA; J: TRBJ2-5; CDR3: CASSNLAETQYF; DNA: TGTGCCAGCAGCAACCTAGCAGAGACCCAGTACTTC